These 11 T cell receptor beta chains came from one sample sequenced in a study of Graves' ophthalmopathy and Graves' hyperthyroidism. RNA transcripts were the source from which TCR beta CDR3 regions were amplified. Second-round multiplex PCR came after first-round RT-PCR with HTBI primers. MiXCR, applied by TCRdb to the multiplex PCR reads, yields one record per CDR3 protein. The sample lists more than 150,000 distinct CDR3 sequences, approximately 38% seen once, with roughly 5.2% in the top ten. Sequenced: peripheral blood. Receptor source: a woman in her thirties or forties with Graves' ophthalmopathy.

CDR3 region: CAWSVRGTLNQPQHF. As DNA, the CDR3 is TGTGCCTGGAGTGTACGTGGGACACTCAATCAGCCCCAGCATTTT. The chain joins TRBV30 to TRBJ1-5; perhaps TRBD1 as D (6 bases). The CDR3 has 15 amino acids. The V gene's germline CDR1 is GTSNPN and CDR2 SVGIG (reference sequence). V was pared by 0 bases and J by 3 bases, with 12 bases between. The complete variable domain, with remaining parts taken from reference TRBV30 and TRBJ1-5, reads SQTIHQWPATLVQPVGSPLSLECTVEGTSNPNLYWYRQAAGRGLQLLFYSVGIGQISSEVPQNLSASRPQDRQFILSSKKLLLSDSGFYLCAWSVRGTLNQPQHFGDGTRLSIL.

This clonotype showed up many times. The gene calls are TRBV6-1 and TRBJ1-6, with 7 bases fitting TRBD1. J gave up 7 bases and V 5 bases, and 11 bases lay outside the gene matches. The CDR3 sequence is 16 residues long. Germline values: CDR1 MNHNS, CDR2 SASEGT. CDR3 nucleotides: TGTGCCAGCAGTCTCAAGACAGGGTCAGGAAATTCACCCCTCCACTTT. This translates into CASSLKTGSGNSPLHF.

The chain carries TRBV28 and TRBJ2-2; D is unresolved. The CDR3 is 15 amino acids. V lost 4 bases and J lost 3, with 12 bases in between. Germline lookup yields CDR1 MDHEN and CDR2 SYDVKM. The CDR3 coding sequence is TGTGCCAGCAGTTCCCCCGCGACGGACACCGGGGAGCTGTTTTTT. It specifies CASSSPATDTGELFF.

This clonotype was seen repeatedly, ten times or more. The chain joins TRBV2 to TRBJ1-5, with D hard to call. Per the germline V gene, CDR1 is SNHLY and CDR2 is FYNNEI. The CDR3 is 13 amino acids. The V end was cut by 10 bases, the J end by 2 bases, with 12 bases between. The DNA for the CDR3 is TGTGCCACACAGTACATCCGCAATCAGCCCCAGCATTTT. It codes for CATQYIRNQPQHF. Looking up the rest from reference TRBV2 and TRBJ1-5 gives the full variable domain: EPEVTQTPSHQVTQMGQEVILRCVPISNHLYFYWYRQILGQKVEFLVSFYNNEISEKSEIFDDQFSVERPDGSNFTLKIRSTKLEDSAMYFCATQYIRNQPQHFGDGTRLSIL.

The chain recombines TRBV20-1 with TRBJ2-7; the match to TRBD1 covers 9 bases. The V gene's germline CDR1 is DFQATT and CDR2 SNEGSKA (reference sequence). This CDR3 region has 15 residues. Unmatched junction bases numbered 6, after V lost 0 bases and J lost 3 bases. CDR3 sequence reads: CSARDGDRAFYEQYF. CDR3 bases: TGCAGTGCTAGAGATGGGGACAGGGCGTTCTACGAGCAGTACTTC.

This clonotype was seen at least ten times. The rearrangement uses TRBV3-1 and TRBJ2-7; TRBD1 aligns across 7 bases. The CDR3 length is 14 residues. After removal of 1 base from V and 4 bases from J, the junction contained 4 bases not matched to a gene. Germline V lookup: CDR1 LGHDT, CDR2 YNNKEL (reference sequence). The chain's CDR3 is CASSQVRDSYEQYF. Written as DNA, the CDR3 is TGTGCCAGCAGCCAAGTTCGGGACAGTTACGAGCAGTACTTC.

V and J are TRBV6-5 and TRBJ2-7; possibly TRBD1 for D (5 bases). Germline V gives CDR1 MNHEY, CDR2 SVGAGI. The length of the CDR3 is 13 residues. V dropped 2 bases and J dropped 5 bases, with 10 bases sitting between them. The CDR3 nucleotides read TGTGCCAGCAGTTACAGGGGCCTCGACGAGCAGTACTTC. Protein sequence: CASSYRGLDEQYF.

This CDR3 reads CASSTKGQPQHF. In DNA form, the CDR3 reads TGTGCCAGTAGTACGAAGGGTCAGCCCCAGCATTTT. The chain joins TRBV19 to TRBJ1-5; the D is unclear. Looked up from germline, CDR1 is LNHDA and CDR2 is SQIVND (reference sequence). Trimming removed 4 bases from V and 6 bases from J, with 7 bases in between. There are 12 residues in the CDR3.

This clonotype has at least ten counts. The chain employs TRBV19 and TRBJ2-5; D is unresolved. The CDR3 covers 14 residues. The V end was cut by 6 bases, the J end by 5 bases, with 16 bases between. In germline, CDR1 is LNHDA, CDR2 SQIVND (reference sequence). The CDR3 DNA follows: TGTGCCAGTAGCACCGTCGCTTTGCGGGAGACCCAGTACTTC. It is translated as CASSTVALRETQYF.

This clonotype was recorded at least ten times. This chain connects TRBV6-1 to TRBJ2-7, with D perhaps given as TRBD1 or TRBD2 (6 bases each). The CDR3 is made up of 14 amino acids. Trimming pared 6 bases from V and 5 bases from J, leaving 17 bases between. Germline V gene lookup returns CDR1 MNHNS and CDR2 SASEGT. In DNA form, the CDR3 reads TGTGCCAGCAGGGTAGCAGGGGAGGTCGACGAGCAGTACTTC. As protein: CASRVAGEVDEQYF.

The sample holds many counts of this clonotype. The V call is TRBV30, the J call TRBJ1-5; tentative D call: TRBD1 (5 bases). CDR1 and CDR2 from the germline V gene are GTSNPN and SVGIG (reference sequence). Between the trimmed V and J ends, which lost 0 bases and 5 bases, there was a span of 8 bases. CDR3 length equals 13 residues. The DNA for the CDR3 is TGTGCCTGGAGTGTCTCGGGGGATCAGCCCCAGCATTTT. Encoded protein: CAWSVSGDQPQHF.